A single sample gave rise to the 29 T cell receptor beta chains below, sequenced in a study of STAT5B mutations in CD4+ large granular lymphocyte leukemia. The table came from immunoSEQ multiplex PCR; TCRdb's copy has only in-frame clones and leaves some out. The sample has 48,000 or so clones; 70% are singletons. Sequenced input: CD4+ T cells from blood buffy coats. These TCRs come from a human donor in good health.

This clone was seen a few times. Other DNA sequences within the sample encode an identical CDR3. The CDR3 loop reads CASSQGSRAEAFF. CDR3 DNA: TGTGCCAGCAGCCAGGGGAGTAGGGCTGAAGCTTTCTTT. The rearrangement links TRBV4-2 to TRBJ1-1; D is undetermined. V was pared by 3 bases and J by 6 bases, with 11 bases between. Germline V gene data show CDR1 as LGHNA and CDR2 as YNFKEQ. This CDR3 region has 13 residues.

This chain joins TRBV7-2 and TRBJ2-5; TRBD1 might be the D (6 bases). V was pared by 5 bases and J by 7 bases, with 14 bases between. This CDR3 comprises 13 residues. In germline, CDR1 is SGHTA, CDR2 FQGNSA. CDR3 sequence: CASSADRSGTQYF. CDR3 DNA sequence: TGTGCCAGCAGCGCCGACAGGTCAGGGACCCAGTACTTC.

J is TRBJ2-3 and V is TRBV28; 11 bases agree with TRBD2. J gave up 4 bases and V 6 bases, and 6 bases lay outside the gene matches. The CDR3 is made up of 15 amino acids. CDR1 and CDR2 (germline): MDHEN, SYDVKM. The CDR3: CASSTSGGSPDTQYF. CDR3 DNA sequence: TGTGCCAGCAGCACTAGCGGGGGAAGCCCAGATACGCAGTATTTT.

This chain uses TRBV5-1 with TRBJ2-2; a possible D gene is TRBD2 (6 bases). The CDR3 has 16 amino acids. The ends were cut back, 4 bases at V and 3 bases at J, with 16 bases in the middle. Germline CDR1 is SGHRS and CDR2 is YFSETQ. CDR3 sequence (DNA): TGCGCCAGCAGCACCTTACCTGGAGGGGACACCGGGGAGCTGTTTTTT. Its protein is CASSTLPGGDTGELFF.

The chain is built from TRBV9 and TRBJ2-3, with 14 bases that match TRBD2. This CDR3 is 16 amino acids long. Germline CDR1 is SGDLS and CDR2 is YYNGEE. After removal of 2 bases from V and 4 bases from J, the junction contained 3 bases not matched to a gene. CDR3 sequence: CASSVTSGGVADTQYF. The CDR3 bases are TGTGCCAGCAGCGTGACTAGCGGGGGGGTAGCAGATACGCAGTATTTT. Full variable domain (missing parts from reference TRBV9 and TRBJ2-3): DSGVTQTPKHLITATGQRVTLRCSPRSGDLSVYWYQQSLDQGLQFLIQYYNGEERAKGNILERFSAQQFPDLHSELNLSSLELGDSALYFCASSVTSGGVADTQYFGPGTRLTVL.

This clone occurred a few times. This chain joins TRBV6-1 and TRBJ1-2; 7 bases are a match to TRBD1. Trimming at V came to 6 bases and at J to 5 bases, leaving 6 bases not matched to a gene. From germline, CDR1 is MNHNS and CDR2 SASEGT. The CDR3 spans 13 residues. The DNA of the CDR3 is TGTGCCAGCAGCGATACAGGGGAGTATGGCTACACCTTC. It codes for CASSDTGEYGYTF.

CDR3: CASISRGVDGEAFF. CDR3 nucleotide sequence: TGTGCCAGCATCTCCCGGGGGGTCGATGGTGAAGCTTTCTTT. The chain has TRBV6-5 and TRBJ1-1; TRBD1 is a possible D gene (5 bases). Germline CDR1 MNHEY, CDR2 SVGAGI. V was pared by 7 bases and J by 7 bases, with 19 bases between. The CDR3 spans 14 residues.

This clone has a single count. The chain combines TRBV19 with TRBJ1-1; D is undetermined. CDR3 length: 13 residues. The V and J ends lost 5 bases and 8 bases respectively, with 15 bases between them. From germline, CDR1 is LNHDA and CDR2 SQIVND (reference sequence). The CDR3: CASSVPSPGEAFF. For the CDR3, the DNA is TGTGCCAGTAGTGTACCTAGCCCAGGCGAAGCTTTCTTT.

The J gene is TRBJ1-2, the V gene TRBV30; 9 bases map to TRBD1. There are 14 residues in the CDR3. V shed 5 bases and J 4 bases; nucleotides not matched to a gene: 8. Germline lookup yields CDR1 GTSNPN and CDR2 SVGIG (reference sequence). The CDR3 nucleotides read TGTGCCTGGGGACAGGGGACTGCGTCCTATGGCTACACCTTC. It yields the protein CAWGQGTASYGYTF.

The rearrangement joins TRBV9 to TRBJ2-2, with D possibly matching TRBD2 (5 bases). The germline CDR1 and CDR2 sequences are SGDLS and YYNGEE. V lost 0 bases, J lost 6 bases, and 12 bases lay in between. The CDR3 is 15 amino acids. The CDR3 sequence is CASSVGPRRSGELFF. CDR3 coding DNA: TGTGCCAGCAGCGTAGGTCCCCGGAGGTCCGGGGAGCTGTTTTTT.

The chain uses TRBV19 and TRBJ2-6; 11 bases are a match to TRBD1. The V and J ends lost 7 bases and 0 bases, in that order; junction bases with no gene match: 8. Germline CDR1 reads LNHDA; CDR2 reads SQIVND (reference sequence). The CDR3 is 18 amino acids. Here the CDR3 DNA reads TGTGCCAGTACCGCCGGGACAGGGGGGTCCTCTGGGGCCAACGTCCTGACTTTC. The encoded protein is CASTAGTGGSSGANVLTF.

The rearrangement joins TRBV27 to TRBJ1-4; TRBD1 might be the D (5 bases). The CDR3 extends over 15 amino acids. In germline, CDR1 is MNHEY, CDR2 SMNVEV (reference sequence). The V end was cut by 0 bases, the J end by 7 bases, with 12 bases between. DNA for the CDR3: TGTGCCAGCAGTTTATCTGGGAGGAGGGGTGAAAAACTGTTTTTT. Translated, it gives CASSLSGRRGEKLFF. The full variable domain, its missing parts supplied by reference TRBV27 and TRBJ1-4, is EAQVTQNPRYLITVTGKKLTVTCSQNMNHEYMSWYRQDPGLGLRQIYYSMNVEVTDKGDVPEGYKVSRKEKRNFPLILESPSPNQTSLYFCASSLSGRRGEKLFFGSGTQLSVL.

The chain couples TRBV9 to TRBJ2-1, with TRBD2 as a possible D gene (7 bases). This CDR3 region has 16 residues. Germline CDR1 SGDLS, CDR2 YYNGEE. With 1 base removed from V and 4 bases from J, the gap between germline ends came to 15 bases. As DNA, the CDR3 is TGTGCCAGCAGCGTACTGGGGGGGGCCGATTACAATGAGCAGTTCTTC. It codes for CASSVLGGADYNEQFF.

The V call is TRBV5-1, the J call TRBJ1-1; 9 nucleotides match TRBD1. This CDR3 comprises 15 residues. The junction had 4 bases not matched to a gene; V was cut back by 4 bases and J by 0 bases. The germline V gene encodes CDR1 SGHRS and CDR2 YFSETQ. The DNA of the CDR3 is TGCGCCAGCAGCCTGACAGGGGGAATGAACACTGAAGCTTTCTTT. It yields the protein CASSLTGGMNTEAFF.

In its sample, this clone was seen a few times. The chain carries TRBV7-9 and TRBJ2-5; 8 bases line up with TRBD1. This CDR3 comprises 12 residues. Germline values: CDR1 SEHNR, CDR2 FQNEAQ (reference sequence). The ends lost 10 bases at V and 4 bases at J; junction bases unmatched: 5. CDR3 DNA: TGTGCCATCGCGGGGACAGGAGAGACCCAGTACTTC. Its protein is CAIAGTGETQYF.

This clone appeared a few times. The rearrangement joins TRBV15 to TRBJ2-3; D is unclear. This CDR3 has 15 amino acids. Germline V gene data show CDR1 as LNHNV and CDR2 as YYDKDF (reference sequence). Trimming left V 0 bases short and J 2 bases short, with 9 bases between. CDR3 sequence reads: CATSRDASFTDTQYF. For the CDR3, the DNA is TGTGCCACCAGCAGAGATGCCAGTTTCACAGATACGCAGTATTTT.

The genes are TRBV19 and TRBJ2-2, with D tentatively TRBD2 (6 bases). Deletions cut 1 base from V and 5 bases from J, with 14 bases between. The CDR3 runs to 16 residues. Germline V gene lookup returns CDR1 LNHDA and CDR2 SQIVND (reference sequence). Written as DNA, the CDR3 is TGTGCCAGTAGTATAGTTTTCGGGACTCTTACCGGGGAGCTGTTTTTT. It yields the protein CASSIVFGTLTGELFF.

This chain joins TRBV10-3 and TRBJ2-3, with 9 positions matching TRBD2. Germline V gene lookup returns CDR1 ENHRY and CDR2 SYGVKD. The CDR3 loop spans 16 amino acids. J lost 3 bases, V lost 2 bases, and 6 bases had no gene match. DNA of the CDR3: TGTGCCATCAGTGAGGGAGCGGGGGGCGTGACAGATACGCAGTATTTT. It encodes CAISEGAGGVTDTQYF.

This sequence joins TRBV5-1 and TRBJ2-5; 8 nucleotides line up with TRBD2. With 6 bases clipped from V and 3 bases from J, the junction kept 13 bases outside the gene matches. Germline V CDR1 and CDR2: SGHRS, YFSETQ. The length of the CDR3 is 16 residues. CDR3 coding DNA: TGCGCCAGCACCTCCGGGGGGGCCGGAGAAAAAGAGACCCAGTACTTC. It specifies CASTSGGAGEKETQYF. Full variable domain (outside the CDR3, taken from reference TRBV5-1 and TRBJ2-5): KAGVTQTPRYLIKTRGQQVTLSCSPISGHRSVSWYQQTPGQGLQFLFEYFSETQRNKGNFPGRFSGRQFSNSRSEMNVSTLELGDSALYLCASTSGGAGEKETQYFGPGTRLLVL.

This chain uses TRBV30 with TRBJ2-4; no clear D. The germline CDR1 and CDR2 sequences are GTSNPN and SVGIG (reference sequence). The CDR3 runs to 13 residues. V shed 4 bases and J shed 0 bases, with 7 bases lying between them. The DNA of the CDR3 is TGTGCCTGGACTCACTTAGCCAAAAACATTCAGTACTTC. It translates to CAWTHLAKNIQYF.

The J gene is TRBJ1-1, the V gene TRBV30, with 7 bases aligning to TRBD1. The CDR3 loop spans 15 amino acids. V was clipped by 0 bases and J by 1 base; unmatched bases: 5. Germline lookup yields CDR1 GTSNPN and CDR2 SVGIG (reference sequence). The CDR3 DNA is TGTGCCTGGAGTGTAAAGGGGACAGAGAACACTGAAGCTTTCTTT. The encoded protein is CAWSVKGTENTEAFF.

The chain is built from TRBV5-6 and TRBJ2-3, with 8 bases lining up with TRBD2. This CDR3 contains 14 residues. After removal of 1 base from V and 6 bases from J, the junction contained 4 bases not matched to a gene. Per germline, CDR1 SGHDT and CDR2 YYEEEE. The CDR3 is CASSLRAGVDTQYF. The CDR3 DNA reads as TGTGCCAGCAGCTTGCGAGCGGGGGTGGATACGCAGTATTTT.

This clone was seen a handful of times. The chain links TRBV7-2 to TRBJ1-4; D gene unclear. CDR1 and CDR2 (germline): SGHTA, FQGNSA. The CDR3 length is 15 residues. Trimming took off 2 bases at V and 5 bases at J, with 12 bases between the two ends. The DNA for the CDR3 is TGTGCCAGCAGCTTATGGTCTGGGTGGAATGAAAAACTGTTTTTT. Protein product: CASSLWSGWNEKLFF. Together with reference TRBV7-2 and TRBJ1-4, the CDR3 gives the full variable domain: GAGVSQSPSNKVTEKGKDVELRCDPISGHTALYWYRQSLGQGLEFLIYFQGNSAPDKSGLPSDRFSAERTGGSVSTLTIQRTQQEDSAVYLCASSLWSGWNEKLFFGSGTQLSVL.

This chain uses TRBV10-3 with TRBJ1-2; TRBD1 is a possible D gene (5 bases). The CDR3 is made up of 12 amino acids. Germline loops: CDR1 ENHRY, CDR2 SYGVKD. V was trimmed by 2 bases and J by 8 bases, leaving 9 bases between them. CDR3 DNA sequence: TGTGCCATCAGTGAGGACAGACTAGGCTACACCTTC. This encodes CAISEDRLGYTF.

This clone appeared once. The chain couples TRBV2 to TRBJ1-2; no clear D. Trimming stripped 6 bases from V and 0 bases from J, with 11 bases between. Germline lookup yields CDR1 SNHLY and CDR2 FYNNEI. The CDR3 extends over 14 amino acids. CDR3 nucleotides: TGTGCCAGCAGACAGACAACTACTAACTATGGCTACACCTTC. Its translation is CASRQTTTNYGYTF.

The chain is built from TRBV2 and TRBJ2-1; D possibly corresponds to TRBD2 (5 bases). Germline V CDR1 and CDR2: SNHLY, FYNNEI. The ends were cut back, 5 bases at V and 2 bases at J, with 13 bases in the middle. The CDR3 is 15 residues long. CDR3 nucleotides: TGTGCCAGCAGTTCATCGGGGTTGGCCTACAATGAGCAGTTCTTC. This gives the protein CASSSSGLAYNEQFF.

The chain employs TRBV11-2 and TRBJ2-3; 7 bases map to TRBD2. Germline V CDR1 and CDR2: SGHAT, FQNNGV. CDR3 length equals 17 residues. With 2 bases clipped from V and 5 bases from J, the junction kept 13 bases outside the gene matches. The CDR3 loop is CASSLRGGDVSGDTQYF. For the CDR3, the DNA is TGTGCCAGCAGCTTAAGGGGAGGGGACGTTAGTGGAGATACGCAGTATTTT.

This chain joins TRBV7-9 and TRBJ2-5, with D maybe TRBD1 (6 bases). Between the trimmed V and J ends, which lost 3 bases and 9 bases, there was a span of 11 bases. In germline, CDR1 is SEHNR, CDR2 FQNEAQ (reference sequence). This CDR3 spans 12 amino acids. CDR3 sequence (DNA): TGTGCCAGCAGCTTTGGACAGTCGTCCCAGTACTTC. Its protein product is CASSFGQSSQYF. The full variable domain, rest sourced from reference TRBV7-9 and TRBJ2-5, is DTGVSQNPRHKITKRGQNVTFRCDPISEHNRLYWYRQTLGQGPEFLTYFQNEAQLEKSRLLSDRFSAERPKGSFSTLEIQRTEQGDSAMYLCASSFGQSSQYFGPGTRLLVL.

The chain uses TRBV30 and TRBJ1-4; no definite D call. V was shortened by 0 bases and J by 7 bases, with 9 bases between the two germline ends. Germline CDR1 reads GTSNPN; CDR2 reads SVGIG (reference sequence). The CDR3 runs to 13 residues. Written as DNA, the CDR3 is TGTGCCTGGAGTGTATGGAGGACTGAAAAACTGTTTTTT. This translates into CAWSVWRTEKLFF.